Presented here are 21 T cell receptor beta chains from one specimen sequenced in a study of blood T cells in healthy people across ages. For the second PCR, which ran for about 6 to 11 cycles, a sample-barcoded 5' primer and a J-beta primer mix were used. Via MiXCR, TCRdb re-called the 5' RACE reads, giving one row per CDR3 protein. The profile covers fewer than 2 million distinct CDR3 sequences, with approximately 39% appearing a single time and about 23% taken by the ten largest. Sample: blood. These receptors all stem from a human donor in good health.

This chain links TRBV7-2 with TRBJ2-7; the D gene is possibly TRBD1 (6 bases). V was trimmed by 5 bases and J by 3 bases, leaving 14 bases between them. The V gene's germline CDR1 is SGHTA and CDR2 FQGNSA. The CDR3 is 14 amino acids. CDR3 sequence reads: CASSPGTFRYEQYF. The CDR3 DNA follows: TGTGCCAGCAGCCCCGGGACATTCCGCTACGAGCAGTACTTC.

The gene calls are TRBV9 and TRBJ1-2; D is perhaps TRBD1 (6 bases). Germline V gives CDR1 SGDLS, CDR2 YYNGEE. Trimming left V 4 bases short and J 5 bases short, with 18 bases between. There are 15 residues in the CDR3. The CDR3 here is CASSPPRAGEYGYTF. The DNA for the CDR3 is TGTGCCAGCAGCCCCCCCCGGGCAGGGGAGTATGGCTACACCTTC.

This chain links TRBV29-1 with TRBJ1-1; 11 nucleotides agree with TRBD1. Unmatched junction bases numbered 4, after V lost 6 bases and J lost 7 bases. The CDR3 consists of 12 residues. Germline loops: CDR1 SQVTM, CDR2 ANQGSEA. Written as DNA, the CDR3 is TGCAGCGTAGGACAGGGGGCGGATGAAGCTTTCTTT. Its translation is CSVGQGADEAFF.

This clonotype was seen a single time. J is TRBJ2-7 and V is TRBV4-1, with TRBD2 matching 8 bases. The J call may be mistaken, given a closer DNA end match to TRBJ2-5. The CDR3 has 15 amino acids. The germline V gene encodes CDR1 MGHRA and CDR2 YSYEKL. This CDR3 is CASSPIRERGKTQYF. The CDR3 DNA follows: TGCGCCAGCAGCCCCATACGGGAGCGGGGGAAGACCCAGTACTTC.

There are a few counts of this clonotype. The chain couples TRBV11-2 to TRBJ2-3, with TRBD2 identical over 9 bases. Trimming at V came to 5 bases and at J to 5 bases, leaving 11 bases not matched to a gene. The V gene's germline CDR1 is SGHAT and CDR2 FQNNGV. The CDR3 runs to 16 residues. CDR3 protein: CASSIRGGGGGDTQYF. CDR3 bases: TGTGCCAGCAGCATCCGCGGCGGGGGGGGTGGAGATACGCAGTATTTT. Full variable domain (missing parts from reference TRBV11-2 and TRBJ2-3): EAGVAQSPRYKIIEKRQSVAFWCNPISGHATLYWYQQILGQGPKLLIQFQNNGVVDDSQLPKDRFSAERLKGVDSTLKIQPAKLEDSAVYLCASSIRGGGGGDTQYFGPGTRLTVL.

The chain couples TRBV7-2 to TRBJ2-4, with TRBD1 identical over 12 bases. The CDR3 length is 19 residues. V was pared by 1 base and J by 2 bases, with 9 bases of the junction left unmatched. In germline, CDR1 is SGHTA, CDR2 FQGNSA. CDR3 region: CASSLVRGQGALTKNIQYF. The CDR3 DNA reads as TGTGCCAGCAGCTTAGTAAGGGGACAGGGGGCGCTGACCAAAAACATTCAGTACTTC.

This clonotype has a handful of counts. This chain connects TRBV15 to TRBJ2-3; no clear D. Per germline, CDR1 LNHNV and CDR2 YYDKDF (reference sequence). This CDR3 region has 13 residues. Trimming cost V 0 bases and J 4 bases, with 5 bases left between them. CDR3 nucleotides: TGTGCCACCAGCAGAGATTTGTCAGATACGCAGTATTTT. Encoded protein: CATSRDLSDTQYF.

The chain recombines TRBV29-1 with TRBJ2-3, with D maybe TRBD1 (6 bases). Germline V lookup: CDR1 SQVTM, CDR2 ANQGSEA. V was cut by 4 bases and J by 9 bases, with 11 bases left in between. The CDR3 is 11 amino acids. CDR3 in amino acids: CSVGDNPTQYF. CDR3 DNA sequence: TGCAGCGTTGGGGACAACCCAACGCAGTATTTT.

This rearrangement joins TRBV10-2 to TRBJ2-2; D is possibly TRBD1 (6 bases). The V gene's germline CDR1 is WSHSY and CDR2 SAAADI. CDR3 size: 15 residues. V lost 6 bases, J lost 3 bases, and 14 bases lay in between. CDR3 nucleotides: TGCGCCAGCAGGTGGGGGCGTGGGGACACCGGGGAGCTGTTTTTT. Amino acids: CASRWGRGDTGELFF.

This clonotype appeared a few times. The CDR3 region is CSARMAAPNEQYF. CDR3 bases: TGCAGTGCTAGAATGGCGGCCCCCAACGAGCAGTACTTC. The chain employs TRBV20-1 and TRBJ2-5; D not resolved. The tail of the sequence fits TRBJ2-7 better, so the J call may be wrong. Looked up from germline, CDR1 is DFQATT and CDR2 is SNEGSKA (reference sequence). The length of the CDR3 is 13 residues.

This clonotype has at least ten counts. The chain combines TRBV7-2 with TRBJ2-3, with D uncertain. CDR1 is SGHTA, CDR2 FQGNSA, per germline. The CDR3 consists of 14 residues. The V end was cut by 5 bases, the J end by 0 bases, with 9 bases between. Written as DNA, the CDR3 is TGTGCCAGCAGCCCCCGGATAAGCACAGATACGCAGTATTTT. This translates into CASSPRISTDTQYF. The variable domain in full, with the rest retrieved from reference TRBV7-2 and TRBJ2-3, is GAGVSQSPSNKVTEKGKDVELRCDPISGHTALYWYRQSLGQGLEFLIYFQGNSAPDKSGLPSDRFSAERTGGSVSTLTIQRTQQEDSAVYLCASSPRISTDTQYFGPGTRLTVL.

This clonotype was observed a few times. The rearrangement uses TRBV27 and TRBJ1-5; D might be TRBD1 (5 bases). Germline lookup yields CDR1 MNHEY and CDR2 SMNVEV (reference sequence). Trimming pared 1 base from V and 7 bases from J, leaving 8 bases between. The CDR3 consists of 13 residues. The CDR3: CASSLLGVQPQHF. In DNA, the CDR3 is TGTGCCAGCAGTTTATTGGGGGTCCAGCCCCAGCATTTT.

The chain has TRBV24-1 and TRBJ2-7; D gene unclear. Germline CDR1 reads KGHDR; CDR2 reads SFDVKD. The CDR3 is 15 residues long. Deletions cut 4 bases from V and 5 bases from J, with 17 bases between. CDR3 nucleotides: TGTGCCACCAGTGACCCCGACGGACCTCCCCACGAGCAGTACTTC. Protein sequence: CATSDPDGPPHEQYF.

The rearrangement uses TRBV5-6 and TRBJ2-7; 8 bases are shared with TRBD1. This CDR3 contains 16 residues. CDR1 SGHDT and CDR2 YYEEEE come from the germline V gene. The V segment lost 2 bases and the J segment 4 bases; nucleotides outside the gene matches: 11. CDR3 in DNA: TGTGCCAGCAGCTTCGGACCCGGGACAGGAGGATACGAGCAGTACTTC. Translation gives CASSFGPGTGGYEQYF. Full variable domain (missing parts from reference TRBV5-6 and TRBJ2-7): DAGVTQSPTHLIKTRGQQVTLRCSPKSGHDTVSWYQQALGQGPQFIFQYYEEEERQRGNFPDRFSGHQFPNYSSELNVNALLLGDSALYLCASSFGPGTGGYEQYFGPGTRLTVT.

In this sample, this clonotype turned up once. This rearrangement joins TRBV29-1 to TRBJ2-6, with D possibly being TRBD1 (5 bases). V lost 7 bases and J lost 0, with 10 bases in between. This CDR3 contains 14 residues. Per germline, CDR1 SQVTM and CDR2 ANQGSEA. The CDR3 DNA reads as TGCAGCGCCGGACATCGCTCTGGGGCCAACGTCCTGACTTTC. This sequence encodes CSAGHRSGANVLTF.

This clonotype was detected only once. V and J are TRBV6-2 or TRBV6-3 and TRBJ1-2; D ambiguous. In germline, CDR1 is MNHEY, CDR2 SVGEGT. Between the trimmed V and J ends, which lost 5 bases and 1 base, there was a span of 14 bases. This CDR3 has 15 amino acids. The CDR3 DNA is TGTGCCAGCAGTCCCGGCTTTGCAGTTAACTATGGCTACACCTTC. Its protein product is CASSPGFAVNYGYTF.

The rearrangement links TRBV6-2 or TRBV6-3 to TRBJ2-5; maybe TRBD2 (6 bases). Germline V lookup: CDR1 MNHEY, CDR2 SVGEGT. CDR3 size: 15 residues. With 6 bases removed from V and 0 bases from J, the gap between germline ends came to 14 bases. The CDR3 here is CASSRGTLYQETQYF. Written as DNA, the CDR3 is TGTGCCAGCAGCCGCGGGACCTTGTACCAAGAGACCCAGTACTTC.

This clonotype showed up just a few times. The chain uses TRBV7-9 and TRBJ1-2; unclear D gene. This CDR3 comprises 15 residues. V shed 6 bases and J shed 4 bases, with 18 bases lying between them. CDR1 and CDR2 (germline): SEHNR, FQNEAQ (reference sequence). The CDR3 bases are TGTGCCAGCAGTAACCTTCGGGCAACGGGCTATGGCTACACCTTC. Residues: CASSNLRATGYGYTF.

V is TRBV10-3 and J is TRBJ2-7; the match to TRBD1 covers 11 bases. The end of the DNA aligns better with TRBJ2-5, so the J call may be wrong. The CDR3 contains 15 residues. The germline V gene encodes CDR1 ENHRY and CDR2 SYGVKD. The CDR3 DNA is TGTGCCATCAGCCCCGGACAGGGGGCGCGGGAGACCCAGTACTTC. It is translated as CAISPGQGARETQYF.

The rearrangement links TRBV6-2 or TRBV6-3 to TRBJ1-2; 9 nucleotides match TRBD1. The ends lost 7 bases at V and 8 bases at J; junction bases unmatched: 11. Germline loops: CDR1 MNHEY, CDR2 SVGEGT. The CDR3 has 14 residues. The CDR3 bases are TGTGCCAGCACTACAGGGGGCTCCAAGATCGGCTACACCTTC. Translating it yields CASTTGGSKIGYTF.

The rearrangement joins TRBV6-6 to TRBJ2-2, with 12 bases matching TRBD2. The V gene end was trimmed by 2 bases and the J gene end by 7 bases; junction bases not matched to a gene: 2. This CDR3 comprises 15 residues. Germline V CDR1 and CDR2: MNHNY, SVGAGI (reference sequence). The CDR3 loop is CASSYLAGGHGELFF. The DNA for the CDR3 is TGTGCCAGCAGTTACCTAGCGGGGGGGCACGGGGAGCTGTTTTTT.